These 27 T cell receptor beta chains came from one sample sequenced in a study of OX40 agonist ivuxolimab in advanced cancers. The method was immunoSEQ multiplex PCR; TCRdb's version includes in-frame clones alone and lacks a portion of them. This sample has 13,000 to 15,000 clones; about 76% occur once, and the top ten carry just over 35%. The specimen comprised CD4+ or CD8+ T cells sorted from blood, sampled in a trial of the OX40 agonist ivuxolimab. These receptors came from an adult with an advanced solid tumor such as melanoma, head and neck, liver or kidney cancer.

The V and J genes are TRBV5-1 and TRBJ1-1, with D perhaps matching TRBD1 (6 bases). Germline V lookup: CDR1 SGHRS, CDR2 YFSETQ. This CDR3 spans 15 amino acids. With 1 base removed from V and 1 base from J, the gap between germline ends came to 11 bases. The DNA for the CDR3 is TGCGCCAGCAGCTTGTGGGCGGGACAGAACACTGAAGCTTTCTTT. This codes for CASSLWAGQNTEAFF.

This sequence joins TRBV4-1 and TRBJ2-5; 7 bases map to TRBD1. Trimming cost V 1 base and J 3 bases; bases outside gene matches: 11. Looked up from germline, CDR1 is MGHRA and CDR2 is YSYEKL. This CDR3 comprises 17 residues. CDR3 sequence (DNA): TGCGCCAGCAGCCAAGGTCTCCCCATCGGGACAGAAGAGACCCAGTACTTC. Its translation is CASSQGLPIGTEETQYF.

The rearrangement uses TRBV10-3 and TRBJ2-3, with D unresolved. Trimming pared 8 bases from V and 6 bases from J, leaving 12 bases between. CDR3 length: 12 residues. CDR1 ENHRY and CDR2 SYGVKD come from the germline V gene. CDR3 sequence (DNA): TGTGCCATCGCCCCATCAGCGGATACGCAGTATTTT. Its translation is CAIAPSADTQYF.

J is TRBJ2-2 and V is TRBV5-1; no definite D call. V dropped 5 bases and J dropped 2 bases, with 4 bases sitting between them. The CDR3 has 12 residues. From germline, CDR1 is SGHRS and CDR2 YFSETQ. Here the CDR3 reads CASRYNTGELFF. The CDR3, as DNA: TGCGCCAGCAGGTATAACACCGGGGAGCTGTTTTTT. Together with reference TRBV5-1 and TRBJ2-2, the CDR3 gives the full variable domain: KAGVTQTPRYLIKTRGQQVTLSCSPISGHRSVSWYQQTPGQGLQFLFEYFSETQRNKGNFPGRFSGRQFSNSRSEMNVSTLELGDSALYLCASRYNTGELFFGEGSRLTVL.

The chain is built from TRBV5-8 and TRBJ2-1; a possible D gene is TRBD2 (6 bases). The CDR3 is made up of 13 amino acids. Germline V lookup: CDR1 SGHTS, CDR2 YDEGEE. V gave up 0 bases and J gave up 9 bases, with 10 bases separating them. The CDR3: CASSLVGGSEQFF. The CDR3 DNA is TGTGCCAGCAGCTTGGTCGGGGGAAGTGAGCAGTTCTTC.

In its sample, this clone was seen once. CDR3 nucleotides: TGTGCCAGCAGCGTAGTCGGAGGAATGGACTATGGCTACACCTTC. Amino acids: CASSVVGGMDYGYTF. The chain joins TRBV9 to TRBJ1-2; D call uncertain. The CDR3 runs 15 residues. V lost 0 bases and J 3 bases, leaving 12 bases between the germline ends. Per the germline V gene, CDR1 is SGDLS and CDR2 is YYNGEE.

The V call is TRBV27, the J call TRBJ2-1; D gene uncertain. Trimming stripped 8 bases from V and 7 bases from J, with 12 bases between. This CDR3 is built from 12 residues. Looked up from germline, CDR1 is MNHEY and CDR2 is SMNVEV (reference sequence). The CDR3 loop is CASHNNGNEQFF. As DNA, the CDR3 is TGTGCCAGCCATAACAACGGGAATGAGCAGTTCTTC.

The J gene is TRBJ1-2, the V gene TRBV2; D perhaps matches TRBD1 (5 bases). The germline V gene has CDR1 SNHLY and CDR2 FYNNEI. Trimming cost V 3 bases and J 0 bases, with 20 bases left between them. This CDR3 region has 18 residues. The CDR3 protein is CASSDGQGRDLTNYGYTF. The CDR3, as DNA: TGTGCCAGCAGTGACGGGCAAGGGAGGGACCTAACTAACTATGGCTACACCTTC.

This clone occurred once. CDR3 in DNA: TGTGCCAGCAGCTCCTCGGGGGGGCTTAATGGAGATACGCAGTATTTT. Residues: CASSSSGGLNGDTQYF. The chain employs TRBV11-2 and TRBJ2-3, with 8 positions matching TRBD2. CDR3 length equals 16 residues. The germline V gene encodes CDR1 SGHAT and CDR2 FQNNGV. The ends lost 4 bases at V and 5 bases at J; junction bases unmatched: 11.

As regards this clone: A single base is all that separates this from a far larger clone, so a read error is likely. This sequence joins TRBV5-2 and TRBJ2-5; TRBD2, the table's D call, was not compared with the DNA. TRBV5-2 is recorded as a pseudogene. CDR3 size: 16 residues. The chain's CDR3 is CASSQDFPLAGGLPYF. The CDR3 DNA reads TGTGCCAGCAGCCAAGATTTCCCCCTGGCGGGGGGGCTCCCGTACTTC.

This clone is medium-sized. V gene TRBV10-1 combines with J gene TRBJ2-3; D is undetermined. The germline V gene has CDR1 WNHNN and CDR2 SYGVQD (reference sequence). V shed 7 bases and J shed 6 bases, with 8 bases lying between them. The CDR3 runs to 11 residues. The DNA of the CDR3 is TGCGCCAGCACCAAAGGGGATACGCAGTATTTT. It translates to CASTKGDTQYF.

The rearrangement links TRBV7-9 to TRBJ1-2, with unresolved D. The V gene's germline CDR1 is SEHNR and CDR2 FQNEAQ (reference sequence). Trimming pared 2 bases from V and 3 bases from J, leaving 19 bases between. CDR3 length equals 17 residues. CDR3 residues: CASSLNYGPVGDYGYTF. As DNA, the CDR3 is TGTGCCAGCAGCTTAAACTATGGACCTGTTGGAGACTATGGCTACACCTTC.

The chain joins TRBV30 to TRBJ2-1; D possibly corresponds to TRBD2 (5 bases). CDR3 length: 12 residues. Trimming left V 3 bases short and J 10 bases short, with 13 bases between. In germline, CDR1 is GTSNPN, CDR2 SVGIG (reference sequence). For the CDR3, the DNA is TGTGCCTGGAGCCCCCCGGGAATAGAGCAGTTCTTC. Encoded protein: CAWSPPGIEQFF.

The rearrangement joins TRBV5-8 to TRBJ1-5; D might be TRBD1 (5 bases). Germline loops: CDR1 SGHTS, CDR2 YDEGEE. V gave up 7 bases and J gave up 7 bases, with 6 bases separating them. The CDR3 covers 10 residues. As DNA, the CDR3 is TGTGCCAGCGGGGGACAGCCCCAGCATTTT. As protein: CASGGQPQHF.

The chain carries TRBV6-5 and TRBJ2-7, with D maybe TRBD1 (5 bases). CDR3 length: 16 residues. The ends were cut back, 4 bases at V and 0 bases at J, with 16 bases in the middle. Germline CDR1 reads MNHEY; CDR2 reads SVGAGI. The DNA of the CDR3 is TGTGCCAGCAGTTTTTTACCCTTGGACATCTCCTACGAGCAGTACTTC. This sequence encodes CASSFLPLDISYEQYF.

The chain carries TRBV6-9 and TRBJ1-5; D gene unclear. This CDR3 has 15 residues. Germline V CDR1 and CDR2: MNHGY, SVAAGI. V was pared by 6 bases and J by 0 bases, with 12 bases between. CDR3 DNA sequence: TGTGCCAGCAGCCAAACCCGTTCTAGCAATCAGCCCCAGCATTTT. Translation: CASSQTRSSNQPQHF.

The chain recombines TRBV4-1 with TRBJ2-1; tentatively, D is TRBD2 (6 bases). The CDR3 covers 17 residues. CDR1 and CDR2 (germline): MGHRA, YSYEKL. V lost 0 bases, J lost 5 bases, and 17 bases lay in between. The CDR3, as DNA: TGCGCCAGCAGCCAAGATATCTGGGGGGAGGCCAACAATGAGCAGTTCTTC. It encodes CASSQDIWGEANNEQFF.

There are a few counts of this clone. The chain couples TRBV28 to TRBJ2-7, with TRBD2 matching 7 bases. The germline V gene encodes CDR1 MDHEN and CDR2 SYDVKM. V shed 3 bases, J shed 1 base, and the junction held 3 bases outside the gene matches. This CDR3 has 14 amino acids. The CDR3 is CASSFYGGSYEQYF. As DNA, the CDR3 is TGTGCCAGCAGTTTTTACGGGGGGTCCTACGAGCAGTACTTC.

The rearrangement links TRBV5-4 to TRBJ1-1, with unresolved D. CDR1 is SGHNT, CDR2 YYREEE, per germline (reference sequence). The V gene lost 1 base and the J gene lost 5 bases, with 9 bases spanning the gap. There are 13 residues in the CDR3. This CDR3 reads CASSLTDPTEAFF. The CDR3 region has the DNA TGTGCCAGCAGCTTGACGGATCCTACTGAAGCTTTCTTT. The full variable domain, with the rest looked up from reference TRBV5-4 and TRBJ1-1, is ETGVTQSPTHLIKTRGQQVTLRCSSQSGHNTVSWYQQALGQGPQFIFQYYREEENGRGNFPPRFSGLQFPNYSSELNVNALELDDSALYLCASSLTDPTEAFFGQGTRLTVV.

The chain recombines TRBV4-3 with TRBJ2-5; 10 bases agree with TRBD2. The CDR3 totals 15 residues. The V segment lost 5 bases and the J segment 2 bases; nucleotides outside the gene matches: 5. Germline V gene sequence: CDR1 LGHNA, CDR2 YSLEER. CDR3 in amino acids: CASSSGLAEQETQYF. The CDR3 DNA sequence: TGCGCCAGCAGCTCCGGACTAGCGGAACAAGAGACCCAGTACTTC.

CDR3 loop: CASSPQSNEQFF. In DNA, the CDR3 is TGTGCCAGTAGCCCCCAGAGCAATGAGCAGTTCTTC. The chain employs TRBV19 and TRBJ2-1; D remains unclear. The germline V gene encodes CDR1 LNHDA and CDR2 SQIVND (reference sequence). CDR3 length equals 12 residues. Trimming removed 6 bases from V and 6 bases from J, with 9 bases in between.

Only a few counts were recorded for this clone. The J gene is TRBJ1-6, the V gene TRBV4-3; D is unclear. The CDR3 has 18 amino acids. Germline V gene lookup returns CDR1 LGHNA and CDR2 YSLEER. Trimming removed 0 bases at V and 8 bases at J, with 20 bases between. The CDR3 is CASSQDLPGAQPYSPLHF. DNA for the CDR3: TGCGCCAGCAGCCAAGATTTGCCTGGAGCACAGCCCTATTCACCCCTCCACTTT.

The chain links TRBV4-1 to TRBJ1-1; D possibly corresponds to TRBD1 (6 bases). The CDR3 is made up of 16 amino acids. The germline V gene has CDR1 MGHRA and CDR2 YSYEKL. The V and J ends lost 3 bases and 4 bases respectively, with 18 bases between them. Written as DNA, the CDR3 is TGCGCCAGCAGCCAGGAAGGCGGGGGGGCGAGCACTGAAGCTTTCTTT. Amino acids: CASSQEGGGASTEAFF.

The V call is TRBV4-3, the J call TRBJ1-6; no definite D call. This CDR3 comprises 15 residues. V gave up 0 bases and J gave up 6 bases, with 9 bases separating them. CDR1 and CDR2 (germline): LGHNA, YSLEER. CDR3: CASSQEHNSNSPLHF. The DNA of the CDR3 is TGCGCCAGCAGCCAAGAACATAACTCTAATTCACCCCTCCACTTT.

The chain combines TRBV5-6 with TRBJ1-1; TRBD1 matches 7 bases. The junction had 8 bases not matched to a gene; V was cut back by 4 bases and J by 11 bases. CDR1 is SGHDT and CDR2 is YYEEEE in the germline V gene. The length of the CDR3 is 12 residues. CDR3 in amino acids: CASSTDRVRAFF. CDR3 nucleotides: TGTGCCAGCAGCACTGACAGGGTACGGGCTTTCTTT.

The chain combines TRBV18 with TRBJ2-1; 7 bases agree with TRBD1. V was pared by 6 bases and J by 4 bases, with 6 bases of the junction left unmatched. This CDR3 is 14 amino acids long. Germline values: CDR1 KGHSH, CDR2 LQKENI. CDR3 sequence: CASSVTGYYNEQFF. DNA for the CDR3: TGTGCCAGCTCCGTGACAGGGTATTACAATGAGCAGTTCTTC. Using reference TRBV18 and TRBJ2-1 for the parts outside the CDR3, the full variable domain is NAGVMQNPRHLVRRRGQEARLRCSPMKGHSHVYWYRQLPEEGLKFMVYLQKENIIDESGMPKERFSAEFPKEGPSILRIQQVVRGDSAAYFCASSVTGYYNEQFFGPGTRLTVL.

This chain connects TRBV10-3 to TRBJ2-3, with 10 bases aligning to TRBD1. Per the germline V gene, CDR1 is ENHRY and CDR2 is SYGVKD. V was clipped by 4 bases and J by 3 bases; unmatched bases: 10. CDR3 size: 17 residues. The CDR3 sequence: CAISGPGDRGETDTQYF. CDR3 in DNA: TGTGCCATCAGTGGACCCGGGGACAGGGGTGAAACAGATACGCAGTATTTT.